The 28 T cell receptor beta chains in this list originate from one sample, sequenced in a study of blood T cell repertoires in COVID-19. Sequencing used immunoSEQ multiplex PCR; TCRdb keeps in-frame clones, though not all of them. The sample has about 260,000 clones; about 82% are singletons. The material sequenced was PBMCs or T cells enriched from blood (not recorded which). These TCRs come from a woman in her fifties or sixties who had recovered from COVID-19.

The CDR3 reads CASRGLGGEAFF. The CDR3 DNA is TGTGCCAGCAGGGGTCTAGGGGGTGAAGCTTTCTTT. The genes are TRBV6-5 and TRBJ1-1, with D possibly TRBD1 on 6 matching bases. The CDR3 totals 12 residues. CDR1 is MNHEY, CDR2 SVGAGI, per germline. Deletions cut 6 bases from V and 7 bases from J, with 12 bases between.

The CDR3 sequence is CASGPGDTQYF. CDR3 nucleotides: TGTGCTAGTGGTCCCGGGGATACGCAGTATTTT. The rearrangement joins TRBV12-5 to TRBJ2-3; D unresolved. The CDR3 runs to 11 residues. The V end lost 5 bases, the J end lost 6 bases, and 6 bases lay between the germline ends. CDR1 and CDR2 from the germline V gene are LGHNT and FRNRAP. The variable domain in full, completed from reference TRBV12-5 and TRBJ2-3, reads DARVTQTPRHKVTEMGQEVTMRCQPILGHNTVFWYRQTMMQGLELLAYFRNRAPLDDSGMPKDRFSAEMPDATLATLKIQPSEPRDSAVYFCASGPGDTQYFGPGTRLTVL.

The CDR3 reads CASSLRQTNTEAFF. As DNA, the CDR3 is TGTGCCAGCAGCCTACGACAGACGAACACTGAAGCTTTCTTT. This chain joins TRBV3-1 (or the pseudogene TRBV3-2) and TRBJ1-1; D is perhaps TRBD1 (5 bases). The CDR3 length is 14 residues. Per the germline V gene, CDR1 is LGHDT and CDR2 is YNNKEL (reference sequence). V shed 4 bases and J shed 1 base, with 10 bases lying between them.

J is TRBJ2-1 and V is TRBV7-3, with unresolved D. Trimming left V 5 bases short and J 0 bases short, with 8 bases between. Germline lookup yields CDR1 SGHTA and CDR2 FQGTGA. This CDR3 region has 14 residues. The CDR3, as DNA: TGTGCCAGCAGCCCCGACTCCTCCTACAATGAGCAGTTCTTC. Residues: CASSPDSSYNEQFF. The whole variable domain, filled in from reference TRBV7-3 and TRBJ2-1, reads GAGVSQTPSNKVTEKGKYVELRCDPISGHTALYWYRQSLGQGPEFLIYFQGTGAADDSGLPNDRFFAVRPEGSVSTLKIQRTERGDSAVYLCASSPDSSYNEQFFGPGTRLTVL.

J is TRBJ1-1 and V is TRBV18; D is perhaps TRBD1 (6 bases). This CDR3 is built from 16 residues. Between the trimmed V and J ends, which lost 2 bases and 5 bases, there was a span of 18 bases. The germline gives CDR1 KGHSH, CDR2 LQKENI. As DNA, the CDR3 is TGTGCCAGCTCACCATCTACAGGGCTTGAGAGAACTGAAGCTTTCTTT. Its translation is CASSPSTGLERTEAFF.

Only one count was recorded for this clone. J is TRBJ1-2 and V is TRBV18, with D maybe TRBD1 (5 bases). This CDR3 contains 13 residues. Germline CDR1 reads KGHSH; CDR2 reads LQKENI. V was shortened by 3 bases and J by 7 bases, with 12 bases between the two germline ends. The CDR3 loop is CASSPAEQGGYTF. DNA of the CDR3: TGTGCCAGCTCACCCGCGGAGCAGGGTGGCTACACCTTC.

This clone turned up a few times. The chain carries TRBV28 and TRBJ1-1, with 9 bases aligning to TRBD1. Germline V CDR1 and CDR2: MDHEN, SYDVKM. V shed 6 bases and J 11 bases; nucleotides not matched to a gene: 13. The CDR3 length is 14 residues. CDR3 residues: CASRGDRVKNWAFF. The CDR3 DNA reads TGTGCCAGCAGGGGGGACAGGGTGAAAAACTGGGCTTTCTTT. The whole variable domain, filled in from reference TRBV28 and TRBJ1-1, reads DVKVTQSSRYLVKRTGEKVFLECVQDMDHENMFWYRQDPGLGLRLIYFSYDVKMKEKGDIPEGYSVSREKKERFSLILESASTNQTSMYLCASRGDRVKNWAFFGQGTRLTVV.

The table lists this clone with a few counts. V gene TRBV7-3 combines with J gene TRBJ2-7, with 8 nucleotides matching TRBD1. The CDR3 covers 15 residues. V lost 5 bases and J lost 3; bases outside the gene matches: 9. Germline lookup yields CDR1 SGHTA and CDR2 FQGTGA. CDR3 in amino acids: CASSPGQGPIYEQYF. The CDR3 DNA reads as TGTGCCAGCAGCCCTGGACAGGGTCCCATCTACGAGCAGTACTTC.

The rearrangement joins TRBV9 to TRBJ1-6, with TRBD1 identical over 10 bases. CDR1 is SGDLS and CDR2 is YYNGEE in the germline V gene. The CDR3 is 15 amino acids. V trimming: 3 bases; J trimming: 8 bases; junction bases outside the gene matches: 5. The chain's CDR3 is CASSATGTGDSPLHF. For the CDR3, the DNA is TGTGCCAGCAGCGCAACCGGGACAGGGGATTCACCCCTCCACTTT.

The J gene is TRBJ2-3, the V gene TRBV5-1; D perhaps matches TRBD1 (5 bases). V was trimmed by 0 bases and J by 4 bases, leaving 12 bases between them. The CDR3 is 15 amino acids. Germline assignment: CDR1 SGHRS and CDR2 YFSETQ. This CDR3 is CASSLAGFLADTQYF. CDR3 in DNA: TGCGCCAGCAGCTTGGCAGGGTTTCTGGCAGATACGCAGTATTTT. The complete variable domain, with remaining parts taken from reference TRBV5-1 and TRBJ2-3, reads KAGVTQTPRYLIKTRGQQVTLSCSPISGHRSVSWYQQTPGQGLQFLFEYFSETQRNKGNFPGRFSGRQFSNSRSEMNVSTLELGDSALYLCASSLAGFLADTQYFGPGTRLTVL.

A single count supports this clone. J is TRBJ2-7 and V is TRBV4-2; maybe TRBD2 (5 bases). This CDR3 is 16 amino acids long. The V end lost 0 bases, the J end lost 0 bases, and 12 bases lay between the germline ends. Per the germline V gene, CDR1 is LGHNA and CDR2 is YNFKEQ. Here the CDR3 DNA reads TGTGCCAGCAGCCAAGAGTACGGGGTGAGCTCCTACGAGCAGTACTTC. Translating gives CASSQEYGVSSYEQYF.

The chain employs TRBV7-9 and TRBJ1-2, with D possibly being TRBD1 (6 bases). V was clipped by 4 bases and J by 7 bases, with 19 bases between them. CDR1 and CDR2 from the germline V gene are SEHNR and FQNEAQ (reference sequence). The CDR3 sequence is 15 residues long. CDR3 DNA sequence: TGTGCCAGCAGCTCGCCACAGGGTGAAGTACTTGGCTACACCTTC. Its translation: CASSSPQGEVLGYTF. Combining the CDR3 with reference TRBV7-9 and TRBJ1-2 gives the whole variable domain DTGVSQNPRHKITKRGQNVTFRCDPISEHNRLYWYRQTLGQGPEFLTYFQNEAQLEKSRLLSDRFSAERPKGSFSTLEIQRTEQGDSAMYLCASSSPQGEVLGYTFGSGTRLTVV.

The chain joins TRBV3-1 (or the pseudogene TRBV3-2) to TRBJ2-7; 8 bases are shared with TRBD1. The CDR3 is 16 amino acids. V gave up 1 base and J gave up 2 bases; unmatched junction bases: 7. From germline, CDR1 is LGHDT and CDR2 YNNKEL (reference sequence). CDR3 in DNA: TGTGCCAGCAGCCAAGGCCGGACAGGGCGGCCCTACGAGCAGTACTTC. It encodes CASSQGRTGRPYEQYF.

This sequence joins TRBV28 and TRBJ1-5; D remains unclear. V was trimmed by 3 bases and J by 0 bases, leaving 12 bases between them. CDR3 length: 16 residues. Looked up from germline, CDR1 is MDHEN and CDR2 is SYDVKM. CDR3 nucleotides: TGTGCCAGCAGTTTGGAAGGAGGGTTTAGCAATCAGCCCCAGCATTTT. Protein product: CASSLEGGFSNQPQHF.

The chain couples TRBV5-6 to TRBJ2-3, with D unresolved. The germline V gene encodes CDR1 SGHDT and CDR2 YYEEEE. V was cut by 4 bases and J by 5 bases, with 5 bases left in between. The CDR3 spans 11 residues. CDR3 amino acids: CASSLRDTQYF. DNA for the CDR3: TGTGCCAGCAGCCTACGAGATACGCAGTATTTT. The entire variable domain, with the rest obtained from reference TRBV5-6 and TRBJ2-3, is as follows: DAGVTQSPTHLIKTRGQQVTLRCSPKSGHDTVSWYQQALGQGPQFIFQYYEEEERQRGNFPDRFSGHQFPNYSSELNVNALLLGDSALYLCASSLRDTQYFGPGTRLTVL.

The V gene is TRBV4-2, the J gene TRBJ1-5, with a weak D call TRBD1 (5 bases). Trimming cost V 0 bases and J 0 bases, with 15 bases left between them. This CDR3 comprises 18 residues. Germline lookup yields CDR1 LGHNA and CDR2 YNFKEQ. The CDR3 DNA sequence: TGTGCCAGCAGCCAAGAGCCCCGGAGGGGCATTAGCAATCAGCCCCAGCATTTT. Its translation: CASSQEPRRGISNQPQHF.

In its sample, this clone was seen a few times. Because the CDR3's place on the DNA is in doubt, the DNA is left out and the CDR3 is given as listed by TCRdb. The chain joins TRBV21-1 to TRBJ2-7; TRBD1 is the table's D call and was not checked against the DNA. TRBV21-1 corresponds to a pseudogene. The CDR3 has 16 residues if both end residues are counted. CDR3 amino acids: CASSKVGQGSSYEQYF.

The chain is built from TRBV5-1 and TRBJ1-2; 12 bases are shared with TRBD1. Germline V CDR1 and CDR2: SGHRS, YFSETQ. The CDR3 covers 16 residues. The V and J ends lost 6 bases and 8 bases, in that order; junction bases with no gene match: 14. CDR3 DNA sequence: TGCGCCAGCACCATGATCCCGGGACAGGGGGCAGAAGGCTACACCTTC. Translation gives CASTMIPGQGAEGYTF.

The chain carries TRBV12-5 and TRBJ1-1; TRBD1 might be the D (5 bases). In germline, CDR1 is LGHNT, CDR2 FRNRAP. The length of the CDR3 is 13 residues. Trimming removed 7 bases from V and 4 bases from J, with 13 bases in between. Written as DNA, the CDR3 is TGTGCTAGTGTCCAGGGCCGTGCCACTGAAGCTTTCTTT. It specifies CASVQGRATEAFF.

J is TRBJ1-2 and V is TRBV6-2 or TRBV6-3, with a weak D call TRBD1 (6 bases). The V end was cut by 5 bases, the J end by 4 bases, with 20 bases between. Germline V gene data show CDR1 as MNHEY and CDR2 as SVGEGT. CDR3 length equals 16 residues. In DNA, the CDR3 is TGTGCCAGCAGTACCAGCGTGGGGGCGCGAGGCTATGGCTACACCTTC. Protein product: CASSTSVGARGYGYTF.

This chain links TRBV5-1 with TRBJ1-4, with D possibly matching TRBD1 (5 bases). CDR3 length: 14 amino acids. The ends were cut back, 1 base at V and 8 bases at J, with 12 bases in the middle. Germline lookup yields CDR1 SGHRS and CDR2 YFSETQ. CDR3 nucleotides: TGCGCCAGCAGCTTGAGCAGGGTTGGAGAAAAACTGTTTTTT. The encoded protein is CASSLSRVGEKLFF. Drawing the rest from reference TRBV5-1 and TRBJ1-4, the complete variable domain is KAGVTQTPRYLIKTRGQQVTLSCSPISGHRSVSWYQQTPGQGLQFLFEYFSETQRNKGNFPGRFSGRQFSNSRSEMNVSTLELGDSALYLCASSLSRVGEKLFFGSGTQLSVL.

The CDR3 loop reads CASSVANFNTDTQYF. CDR3 in DNA: TGTGCCAGCAGCGTAGCTAACTTTAACACAGATACGCAGTATTTT. The chain uses TRBV9 and TRBJ2-3, with no clear D. Trimming left V 0 bases short and J 2 bases short, with 10 bases between. Looked up from germline, CDR1 is SGDLS and CDR2 is YYNGEE. The CDR3 covers 15 residues.

This sequence joins TRBV5-4 and TRBJ2-5, with 10 bases aligning to TRBD2. The V gene's germline CDR1 is SGHNT and CDR2 YYREEE (reference sequence). The CDR3 has 17 amino acids. J gave up 5 bases and V 6 bases, and 16 bases lay outside the gene matches. Written as DNA, the CDR3 is TGTGCCAGCACAACCTCTCACCTAGCGGGAGTACGGGAGACCCAGTACTTC. Translated: CASTTSHLAGVRETQYF.

This chain links TRBV6-6 with TRBJ2-5; 9 positions match TRBD1. The J segment lost 14 bases and the V segment lost 6 bases, leaving 7 bases of the junction unmatched. This CDR3 is built from 11 residues. Germline V gives CDR1 MNHNY, CDR2 SVGAGI (reference sequence). CDR3 region: CASRATGGPYF. In nucleotides, the CDR3 is TGTGCCAGCAGGGCCACAGGGGGCCCTTACTTC.

J is TRBJ1-5 and V is TRBV23-1; maybe TRBD1 (5 bases). TRBV23-1 is labeled an ORF, and its function is uncertain. The ends were cut back, 0 bases at V and 2 bases at J, with 14 bases in the middle. The length of the CDR3 is 17 residues. CDR3 residues: CASSQSAGRSGNQPQHF. The DNA for the CDR3 is TGCGCCAGCAGTCAATCGGCAGGGAGGAGCGGCAATCAGCCCCAGCATTTT.

The chain couples TRBV6-5 to TRBJ2-2; 7 bases are a match to TRBD2. Trimming took 5 bases from V and 5 from J; bases not matched to a gene: 8. Germline loops: CDR1 MNHEY, CDR2 SVGAGI. The CDR3 extends over 15 amino acids. The CDR3 nucleotides read TGTGCCAGCAGTCGGACGGGACTACCAACCGGGGAGCTGTTTTTT. It is translated as CASSRTGLPTGELFF.

The J gene is TRBJ2-7, the V gene TRBV19; 9 bases map to TRBD2. In germline, CDR1 is LNHDA, CDR2 SQIVND (reference sequence). This CDR3 has 13 amino acids. J gave up 7 bases and V 9 bases, and 10 bases lay outside the gene matches. This CDR3 reads CASNLAGAGEQYF. The CDR3 nucleotides read TGTGCCAGCAATTTAGCGGGAGCTGGGGAGCAGTACTTC.

The genes are TRBV5-1 and TRBJ2-5; 11 bases are shared with TRBD2. Germline CDR1 reads SGHRS; CDR2 reads YFSETQ. The CDR3 spans 17 residues. Trimming removed 5 bases from V and 3 bases from J; junction bases left unmatched: 12. The CDR3 nucleotides read TGCGCCAGCAGAAGGTTAGCGGGGGGGCGGTTTGAAGAGACCCAGTACTTC. It specifies CASRRLAGGRFEETQYF.